Listed below are T cell receptor beta chains from one sample, sequenced in a study of regulatory T cells in long-lasting Graves disease. TCRdb processed the multiplex PCR reads anew with MiXCR; each CDR3 protein has one entry. The table lists more than 300,000 distinct CDR3 sequences, 15% to 18% of them singletons. Specimen: peripheral blood mononuclear cells (PBMCs), collected at new diagnosis, from a patient treated with antithyroid drugs. These receptors came from a female donor with Graves disease. Each CDR3 is given with its conserved first and last residue. The D gene is left open where the match is weak. Clone sizes are shown as once, few or many counts, or a class when the clone is expanded.

cdr3_aa,cdr3_nt,v_call,d_call,clone_size,j_call
CASSYYGTYEQYF,TGTGCCAGCAGCTACTACGGAACCTACGAGCAGTACTTC,TRBV11-1,.,many,TRBJ2-7
CASSQIQGGSGYTF,TGTGCCAGCAGCCAAATCCAGGGGGGTAGTGGCTACACCTTC,TRBV3-1,TRBD1,many,TRBJ1-2
CASSPWEGPYGYTF,TGTGCCAGCAGCCCCTGGGAGGGGCCCTATGGCTACACCTTC,TRBV28,.,many,TRBJ1-2
CASSHGPAGNEQFF,TGTGCCAGCAGCCATGGACCGGCCGGGAATGAGCAGTTCTTC,TRBV14,.,many,TRBJ2-1
CASASGRGYEQFF,TGTGCCAGCGCTAGCGGGAGGGGTTATGAGCAGTTCTTC,TRBV6-2/TRBV6-3,TRBD2,few,TRBJ2-1
CASSPGYNEQFF,TGTGCCAGCAGCCCCGGCTACAATGAGCAGTTCTTC,TRBV7-9,.,many,TRBJ2-1
CASGLAGGPYEQYF,TGTGCCAGCGGACTAGCGGGAGGGCCGTACGAGCAGTACTTC,TRBV5-5,TRBD2,many,TRBJ2-7
CASRRSSGLIDTEAFF,TGTGCCAGCAGACGTAGTAGCGGGTTAATCGACACTGAAGCTTTCTTT,TRBV2,.,many,TRBJ1-1
CSAAGTGGNTEAFF,TGCAGTGCTGCCGGGACAGGAGGAAACACTGAAGCTTTCTTT,TRBV20-1,TRBD1,many,TRBJ1-1
CASSLVRDRGNEQFF,TGTGCCAGCAGCTTAGTAAGGGACAGGGGCAATGAGCAGTTCTTC,TRBV7-2,TRBD1,many,TRBJ2-1
CASSELDRGFQPQHF,TGTGCCAGCAGTGAACTCGACAGGGGTTTTCAGCCCCAGCATTTT,TRBV6-1,TRBD1,many,TRBJ1-5
CASYGLGTFDEQFF,TGTGCCAGCTACGGACTAGGAACTTTCGATGAGCAGTTCTTC,TRBV27,TRBD2,many,TRBJ2-1
CASSPSGGETEAFF,TGTGCCAGCAGCCCTAGTGGAGGGGAGACTGAAGCTTTCTTT,TRBV7-3,.,few,TRBJ1-1
CASSQESGTGGNEAFF,TGCGCCAGCAGCCAAGAGTCCGGGACAGGGGGCAATGAAGCTTTCTTT,TRBV4-1,TRBD1,few,TRBJ1-1
CASSHKPGLSPNQPQHF,TGCGCCAGCAGCCACAAGCCGGGACTTTCACCCAATCAGCCCCAGCATTTT,TRBV4-1,.,few,TRBJ1-5